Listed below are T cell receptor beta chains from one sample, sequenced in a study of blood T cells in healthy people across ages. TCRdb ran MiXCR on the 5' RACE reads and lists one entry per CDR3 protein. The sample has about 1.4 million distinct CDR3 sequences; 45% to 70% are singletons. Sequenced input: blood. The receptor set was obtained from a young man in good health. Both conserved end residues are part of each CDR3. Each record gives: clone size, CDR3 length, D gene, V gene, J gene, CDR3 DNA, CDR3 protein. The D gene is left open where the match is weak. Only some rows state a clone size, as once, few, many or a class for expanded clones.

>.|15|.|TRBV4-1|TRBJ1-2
TGCGCCAGCAGCCAAGTGGCAGGTGACCACTATGGCTACACCTTC
CASSQVAGDHYGYTF
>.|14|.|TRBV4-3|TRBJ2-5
TGCGCCAGCAGCCAAGATAGCACACTGGGAACCCAGTACTTC
CASSQDSTLGTQYF
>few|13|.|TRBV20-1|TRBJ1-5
TGCAGTGCTCCAAAGGGACCTCATCAGCCCCAGCATTTT
CSAPKGPHQPQHF
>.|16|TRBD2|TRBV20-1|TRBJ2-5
TGCAGTGCTAGACTCATCGCTAGCGGGGTAAGAAATGAGCAGTACTTC
CSARLIASGVRNEQYF
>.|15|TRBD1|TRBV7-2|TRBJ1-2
TGTGCCAGCAGCACGAGAACAGGGGAGGAGGATGGCTACACCTTC
CASSTRTGEEDGYTF
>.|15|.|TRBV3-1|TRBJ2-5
TGTGCCAGCAGCCAAGAGTTATCAGGAGCAGAGACCCAGTACTTC
CASSQELSGAETQYF
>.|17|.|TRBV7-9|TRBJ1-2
TGTGCCAGCAGCTCCCCCGGGACATACAGGGCCCATCAGGGCTACACCTTC
CASSSPGTYRAHQGYTF
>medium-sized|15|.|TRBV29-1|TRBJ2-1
TGCAGCGTTGAAGAAGGGTATCTGTCTCCTAATGAGCAGTTCTTC
CSVEEGYLSPNEQFF
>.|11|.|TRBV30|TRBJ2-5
TGTGCTACTCTAGACGGTGATGAGCAGTACTTC
CATLDGDEQYF
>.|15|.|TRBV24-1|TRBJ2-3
TGTGCCACCAGTGGCCAAGGGATCCCCTCTGATACGCAGTATTTT
CATSGQGIPSDTQYF
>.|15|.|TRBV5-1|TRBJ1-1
TGCGCCAGCAGCTTAGGGGTGGACAGAAACACTGAAGCTTTCTTT
CASSLGVDRNTEAFF
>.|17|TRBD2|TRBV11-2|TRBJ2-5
TGTGCCAGCAGCTCGGGACTAGCGGGATTCTACCAAGAGACCCAGTACTTC
CASSSGLAGFYQETQYF
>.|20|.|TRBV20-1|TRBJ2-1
TGCAGTGCTAGAAAGATTGGGCGATCTAGCGCTCCAGGAGCTATGGATGAGCAGTTCTTC
CSARKIGRSSAPGAMDEQFF
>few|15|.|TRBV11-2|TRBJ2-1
TGTGCCAGCAGCGTTATGAGTGGCTCTTGGGATGAGCAGTTCTTC
CASSVMSGSWDEQFF
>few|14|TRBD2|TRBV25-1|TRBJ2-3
TGTGCCAGGCCGACTAGCGGGGGCACAGATACGCAGTATTTT
CARPTSGGTDTQYF
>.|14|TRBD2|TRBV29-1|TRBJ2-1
TGCAGCGTTGTTTATAGCGGGAAAGGAGAGACCCAGTTCTTC
CSVVYSGKGETQFF
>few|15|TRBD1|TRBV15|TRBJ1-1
TGTGCCACCAGCAGAGGTAAGGGGGCGGACACTGAAGCTTTCTTT
CATSRGKGADTEAFF
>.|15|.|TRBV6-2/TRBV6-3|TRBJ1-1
TGTGCCAGCAGCCCGGCAACTCTCGACAGCTACGAAGCTTTCTTT
CASSPATLDSYEAFF
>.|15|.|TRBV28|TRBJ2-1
TGTGCCAGCAGTTCGTATAAACTCATCCAAGAGACCCAGTTCTTC
CASSSYKLIQETQFF
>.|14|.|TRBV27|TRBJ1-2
TGTGCCAGCACCCCCTCGGAGAGGGGCTGGGGCTACACCTTC
CASTPSERGWGYTF
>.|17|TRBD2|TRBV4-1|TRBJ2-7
TGCGCCAGCAGCCAAGGCGGACTAGCGGCATTCTCCTACGAGCAGTACTTC
CASSQGGLAAFSYEQYF
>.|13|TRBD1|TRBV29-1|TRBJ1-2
TGCAGCGCCCTGGACAGGGGAGGCTATGGCTACACCTTC
CSALDRGGYGYTF
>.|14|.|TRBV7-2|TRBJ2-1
TGTGCCAGCAGCTTAGAAGACTTCTACAATGAGCAGTTCTTC
CASSLEDFYNEQFF
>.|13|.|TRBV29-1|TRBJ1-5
TGCAGCATAAGCGAGGGACACAATCAGCCCCAGCATTTT
CSISEGHNQPQHF
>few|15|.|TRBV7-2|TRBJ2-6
TGTGCCAGCAGCTCGGTCTCCTCTGGGGCCAACGTCCTGACTTTC
CASSSVSSGANVLTF
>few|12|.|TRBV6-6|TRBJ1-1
TGTGCCAGCAAGGGGGTGAACACTGAAGCTTTCTTT
CASKGVNTEAFF
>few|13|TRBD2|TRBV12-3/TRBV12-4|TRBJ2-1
TGTGCCAGCAGCCTCCTAGCGGTTCAGGAGCAGTTCTTC
CASSLLAVQEQFF
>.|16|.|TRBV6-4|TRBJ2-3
TGTGCCAGCAGTGACTCGCGGGGCGGGGGCACAGATACGCAGTATTTT
CASSDSRGGGTDTQYF
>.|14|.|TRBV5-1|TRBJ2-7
TGCGCCAGCAGCTCCGATTGGAGCTCCTACGAGCAGTACTTC
CASSSDWSSYEQYF
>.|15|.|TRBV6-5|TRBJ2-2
TGTGCCAGCAGTATCGGGACTGGAAACACCGGGGAGCTGTTTTTT
CASSIGTGNTGELFF
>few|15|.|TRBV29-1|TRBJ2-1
TGCAGCGTTGAAGGTATGGCTAGCCCAAACAATGAGCAGTTCTTC
CSVEGMASPNNEQFF
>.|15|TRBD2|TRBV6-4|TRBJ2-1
TGTGCCAGCAGTGACATAGCGGGGGGGGATCATGAGCAGTTCTTC
CASSDIAGGDHEQFF
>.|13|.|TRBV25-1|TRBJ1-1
TGTGCCAGCAGTCCGGCATACGGTACTGAAGCTTTCTTT
CASSPAYGTEAFF
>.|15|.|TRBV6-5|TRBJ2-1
TGTGCCAGCAGGACAGACGAGACTGCCATCGGTGAGCAGTTCTTC
CASRTDETAIGEQFF
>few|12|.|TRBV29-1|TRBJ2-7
TGCAGCGTTGCGGGGACCCTATACGAGCAGTACTTC
CSVAGTLYEQYF
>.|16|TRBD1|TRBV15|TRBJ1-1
TGTGCCACCAGCAGAGCCGGGACAGGGTTGAACACTGAAGCTTTCTTT
CATSRAGTGLNTEAFF
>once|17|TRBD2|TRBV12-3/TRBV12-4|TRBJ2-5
TGTGCCAGCAGTTCAAGGGGACTAGCGGGGGGTGGAGAGACCCAGTACTTC
CASSSRGLAGGGETQYF
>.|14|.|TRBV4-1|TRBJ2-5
TGCGCCAGCAGCCAAGAAGGGCCAACCAGGACCCAGTACTTC
CASSQEGPTRTQYF
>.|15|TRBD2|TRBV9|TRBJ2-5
TGTGCCAGCACCCCTAGCGGGGGGGGCCAAGAGACCCAGTACTTC
CASTPSGGGQETQYF
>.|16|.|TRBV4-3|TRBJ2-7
TGCGCCAGCAGCCAAGATCTCGGCTCGGGGGCGAGCGAGCAGTACTTC
CASSQDLGSGASEQYF
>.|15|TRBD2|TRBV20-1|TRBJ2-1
TGCAGTGCTCACGAACTAGCGGGGGGCTACAATGAGCAGTTCTTC
CSAHELAGGYNEQFF
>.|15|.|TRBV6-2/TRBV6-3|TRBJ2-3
TGTGCCAGCAGCTATGACAGGCATAGCACAGATACGCAGTATTTT
CASSYDRHSTDTQYF
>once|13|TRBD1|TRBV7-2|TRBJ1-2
TGTGCCAGCACAAGCGGGACAGGGAGGACCTACACCTTC
CASTSGTGRTYTF